This T cell receptor (beta chain) was captured in a study of T cell changes during pregnancy in multiple sclerosis. The repertoire was sequenced with immunoSEQ multiplex PCR; TCRdb's copy has only in-frame clones and lacks some. The table has about 76,000 clones, approximately 92% seen once. V was trimmed by 5 bases and J by 3 bases, leaving 4 bases between them. Germline CDR1 LNHNV, CDR2 YYDKDF (reference sequence). The CDR3 length is 12 residues. The chain recombines TRBV15 with TRBJ2-2; D unresolved. This TCR was sampled from a female donor in good health, enrolled as a control in a pregnancy study. This sample comprised peripheral blood, obtained after pregnancy. The CDR3 DNA reads as TGTGCCACCAGCCAGTACACCGGGGAGCTGTTTTTT. It translates to CATSQYTGELFF.